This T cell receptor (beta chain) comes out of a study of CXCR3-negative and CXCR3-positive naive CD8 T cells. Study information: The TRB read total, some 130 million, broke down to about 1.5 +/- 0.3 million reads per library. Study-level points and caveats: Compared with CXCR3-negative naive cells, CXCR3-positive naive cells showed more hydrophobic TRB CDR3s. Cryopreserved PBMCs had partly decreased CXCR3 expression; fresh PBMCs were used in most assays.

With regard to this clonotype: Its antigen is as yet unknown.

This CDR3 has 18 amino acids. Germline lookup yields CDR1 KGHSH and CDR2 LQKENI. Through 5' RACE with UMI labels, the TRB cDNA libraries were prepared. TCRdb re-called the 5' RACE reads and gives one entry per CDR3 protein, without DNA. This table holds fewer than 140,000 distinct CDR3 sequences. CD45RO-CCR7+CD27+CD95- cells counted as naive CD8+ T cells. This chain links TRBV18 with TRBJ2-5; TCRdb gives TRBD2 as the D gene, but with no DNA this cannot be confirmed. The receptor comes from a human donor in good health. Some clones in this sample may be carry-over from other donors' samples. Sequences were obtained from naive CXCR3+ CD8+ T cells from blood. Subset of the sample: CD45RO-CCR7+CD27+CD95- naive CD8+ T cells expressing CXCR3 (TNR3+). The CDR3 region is CASSDPGLAGLYQETQYF.